Listed below are T cell receptor beta chains from one sample, sequenced in a study of cytomegalovirus exposure and HLA in healthy donors. Produced via immunoSEQ multiplex PCR; TCRdb's table is partial and in-frame only. The table shows roughly 120,000 clones, with around 92% occurring only once. Material for sequencing was PBMCs. The source of these receptors is a man aged 25 to 40 in good health and CMV-seronegative. Both conserved end residues are part of each CDR3. D genes are given only for firm matches. Clone size appears in some rows only: once, few, many, or a class for an expanded clone.

size,D,J,V,DNA,CDR3
.,.,TRBJ2-2,TRBV14,TGTGCCAGCAGCCAAGTTGCGGGGGCTATCGGGGAGCTGTTTTTT,CASSQVAGAIGELFF
.,.,TRBJ1-5,TRBV7-2,TGTGCCAGCAGCACAGGGTTGCATCAGCCCCAGCATTTT,CASSTGLHQPQHF
.,.,TRBJ2-1,TRBV11-2,TGTGCCAGCAGCTTTGGCCCGGGCAATGAGCAGTTCTTC,CASSFGPGNEQFF
.,.,TRBJ1-3,TRBV30,TGTGCCTGGAGTTCTCGACAGGAGCGGCACACCATATATTTT,CAWSSRQERHTIYF
.,TRBD1,TRBJ2-7,TRBV28,TGTGCCAGCAGTCTTCTGAAGGGACAGGGGACCTACGAGCAGTACTTC,CASSLLKGQGTYEQYF
.,.,TRBJ2-2,TRBV5-6,TGTGCCAGCAGTCCGGGACTCCTGAACACCGGGGAGCTGTTTTTT,CASSPGLLNTGELFF
.,.,TRBJ2-7,TRBV7-9,TGTGCCAGCAGCTCCAGGATCGCCTACGAGCAGTACTTC,CASSSRIAYEQYF
few,.,TRBJ2-7,TRBV18,TGTGCCAGCTCACCAGGGACAAACTTCTACGAGCAGTACTTC,CASSPGTNFYEQYF
.,TRBD2,TRBJ2-4,TRBV19,TGTGCCAGTAGTATCCAATCGGGGGGACGGTACATTCAGTACTTC,CASSIQSGGRYIQYF
.,.,TRBJ1-1,TRBV19,TGTGCCAGTAAATCGGACACTGAAGCTTTCTTT,CASKSDTEAFF
.,.,TRBJ1-6,TRBV19,TGTGCCAGTAGTATAGAGGCGCAGGTTAATTCACCCCTCCACTTT,CASSIEAQVNSPLHF
.,.,TRBJ1-2,TRBV7-2,TGTGCCAGCAGATCTAGTAAGGGGCTGGGCTATGGCTACACCTTC,CASRSSKGLGYGYTF
.,.,TRBJ1-3,TRBV28,TGTGCCAGCAGTGTTCGACAGGTCTCTGGAAACACCATATATTTT,CASSVRQVSGNTIYF
once,.,TRBJ2-7,TRBV27,TGTGCCAGCAGTTTCGGGGTTTCCTACGAGCAGTACTTC,CASSFGVSYEQYF
.,TRBD1,TRBJ1-1,TRBV18,TGTGCCAGCTCACCACCCCCCCCAGGGGGCACTGAAGCTTTCTTT,CASSPPPPGGTEAFF
.,.,TRBJ1-3,TRBV6-5,TGTGCCAGCAGTTACGGCTCATCAGGAAACACCATATATTTT,CASSYGSSGNTIYF
.,.,TRBJ2-1,TRBV2,TGTGCCATCAAGAAGGGGTTTATCCCCGCCAATGAGCAGTTCTTC,CAIKKGFIPANEQFF
.,TRBD1,TRBJ1-2,TRBV7-6,TGTGCCAGCAGCCCCCGTCCAGACAGGGGAGCCTATTATGGCTACACCTTC,CASSPRPDRGAYYGYTF
few,TRBD2,TRBJ2-3,TRBV29-1,TGCAGCGGTAAACCTAGCGGGGTAGGAGATACGCAGTATTTT,CSGKPSGVGDTQYF
few,TRBD1,TRBJ1-1,TRBV7-8,TGTGCCAGCAGCTGGACAGGGGTGGGCACTGAAGCTTTCTTT,CASSWTGVGTEAFF
.,.,TRBJ2-1,TRBV27,TGTGCCAGCAGTTTATGGGCAGGGTCGTACAATGAGCAGTTCTTC,CASSLWAGSYNEQFF
.,TRBD1,TRBJ2-2,TRBV11-2,TGTGCCAGCAGCATCACCTTAGGGACAGGCGCCGGGGAGCTGTTTTTT,CASSITLGTGAGELFF
.,.,TRBJ2-7,TRBV6-5,TGTGCCAGCAGTTACCCTGGACAAGGGGTGGGCGAGCAGTACTTC,CASSYPGQGVGEQYF
once,TRBD1,TRBJ1-4,TRBV9,TGTGCCAGCAGCCCCTTCAGGGGGCGCGGTGAAAAACTGTTTTTT,CASSPFRGRGEKLFF
.,.,TRBJ2-2,TRBV5-6,TGTGCCAGCAGCCTACAGTTCACCGGGGAGCTGTTTTTT,CASSLQFTGELFF
.,.,TRBJ1-5,TRBV28,TGTGCCAGCAGTCCAATGGGCGGCAGGGGAGAGAAGCCCCAGCATTTT,CASSPMGGRGEKPQHF
.,.,TRBJ2-7,TRBV27,TGTGCCAGCAGTCAAACAGGTTCCTACGAGCAGTACTTC,CASSQTGSYEQYF
.,TRBD1,TRBJ1-5,TRBV29-1,TGCAGCGTACAGGGGGACGATCAGCCCCAGCATTTT,CSVQGDDQPQHF
.,TRBD1,TRBJ1-5,TRBV19,TGTGCCAGTAGTAACGACAGGGCCCCCACTCAGCCCCAGCATTTT,CASSNDRAPTQPQHF
.,TRBD1,TRBJ1-5,TRBV4-3,TGCGCCAGCAGCCAAAACCGGTTTAGGGGGCCTGATTATCAGCCCCAGCATTTT,CASSQNRFRGPDYQPQHF
.,TRBD1,TRBJ2-7,TRBV6-5,TGTGCCAGCACCACAACAGGGGGCGTATACGAGCAGTACTTC,CASTTTGGVYEQYF
.,.,TRBJ1-1,TRBV28,TGTGCCAGCAGGTCCGCACAGGCTGACACTGAAGCTTTCTTT,CASRSAQADTEAFF
.,.,TRBJ2-7,TRBV6-1,TGTGCCAGCAGTATTAACAGATTACCCTCCTACGAGCAGTACTTC,CASSINRLPSYEQYF
.,.,TRBJ1-2,TRBV15,TGTGCCACCAGCCCCCCGGAGGGTGGCTACACCTTC,CATSPPEGGYTF
.,TRBD1,TRBJ1-6,TRBV7-8,TGTGCCAGCAGCGTTTATGAGACAGGGGAATCACCCCTCCACTTT,CASSVYETGESPLHF
.,.,TRBJ1-6,TRBV7-6,TGTGCCAGCAGCCCCCAGGCGGGCTCCTATAATTCACCCCTCCACTTT,CASSPQAGSYNSPLHF
.,TRBD1,TRBJ1-1,TRBV6-6,TGTGCCAGCAGTTACCTTCGGACAGGCGAAGCTTTCTTT,CASSYLRTGEAFF
.,.,TRBJ2-5,TRBV7-2,TGTGCCAGCAGCCGCGTCGAGACCCAGTACTTC,CASSRVETQYF
.,.,TRBJ2-6,TRBV6-1,TGTGCCAGCAGTGGTGAGGGATCCTCTGGGGCCAACGTCCTGACTTTC,CASSGEGSSGANVLTF
.,.,TRBJ1-1,TRBV7-2,TGTGCCAGCAGCTCCCGTCCGGGTGAGAACACTGAAGCTTTCTTT,CASSSRPGENTEAFF
.,TRBD2,TRBJ2-7,TRBV4-3,TGCGCCAGCAGCCAGGACGGGACTAGCGGGGGGGCCGTCTACGAGCAGTACTTC,CASSQDGTSGGAVYEQYF
.,TRBD2,TRBJ2-7,TRBV7-8,TGTGCCAGCAGCCTGGGACTAGCGGGAACCTACGAGCAGTACTTC,CASSLGLAGTYEQYF
.,TRBD1,TRBJ1-3,TRBV18,TGTGCCAGCTCACCACCGTTGGGCGGGACAGGGGAAAACACCATATATTTT,CASSPPLGGTGENTIYF